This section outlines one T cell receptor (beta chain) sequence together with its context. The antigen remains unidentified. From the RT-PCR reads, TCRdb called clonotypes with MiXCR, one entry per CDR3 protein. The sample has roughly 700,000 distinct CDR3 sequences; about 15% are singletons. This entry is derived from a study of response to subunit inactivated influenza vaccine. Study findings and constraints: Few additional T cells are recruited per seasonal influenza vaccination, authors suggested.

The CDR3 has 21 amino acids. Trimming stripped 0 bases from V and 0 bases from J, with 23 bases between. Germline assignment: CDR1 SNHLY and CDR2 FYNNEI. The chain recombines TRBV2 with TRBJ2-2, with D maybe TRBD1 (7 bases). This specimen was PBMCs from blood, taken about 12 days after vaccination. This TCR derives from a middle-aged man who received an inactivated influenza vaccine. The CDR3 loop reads CASSEALRWQGGHANTGELFF. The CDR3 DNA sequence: TGTGCCAGCAGTGAAGCGCTTCGGTGGCAGGGGGGCCACGCGAACACCGGGGAGCTGTTTTTT.